This is a list of T cell receptor beta chains from one sample in a study of cytomegalovirus exposure and HLA in healthy donors. Measured with immunoSEQ multiplex PCR; TCRdb has only the in-frame clones, and not every one. The data show fewer than 110,000 clones, 85% to 90% seen once. The sequenced sample was PBMCs. The receptors come from a man under 40 in good health and CMV-seronegative. CDR3s include the opening cysteine and the closing phenylalanine or tryptophan. A D gene is named only where the DNA matches it firmly. Size values are once, few and many counts, or a class for expanded clones, and some rows have none.

J	V	size	D	length	DNA	CDR3
TRBJ2-1	TRBV5-6	once	.	18	TGTGCCAGCACCACCCTACAGGGACCGGGGTCCCACTACAATGAGCAGTTCTTC	CASTTLQGPGSHYNEQFF
TRBJ2-7	TRBV11-2	few	TRBD2	18	TGTGCCAGCAGCTTAGACGGGGCGGGGGGCCTCTCTGTCTACGAGCAGTACTTC	CASSLDGAGGLSVYEQYF
TRBJ2-7	TRBV29-1	once	.	16	TGCAGCGTTGAAGGGAGAGACAGCAATACGATCTACGAGCAGTACTTC	CSVEGRDSNTIYEQYF
TRBJ2-7	TRBV6-1	.	TRBD2	15	TGTGCCAGCAGTGAAGTGGGGGGGAGGGCCTACGAGCAGTACTTC	CASSEVGGRAYEQYF
TRBJ2-3	TRBV7-9	.	TRBD2	16	TGTGCCAGCAGCCCATCTAGCGGGGGGGCAACAGATACGCAGTATTTT	CASSPSSGGATDTQYF
TRBJ2-7	TRBV2	.	TRBD1	15	TGTGCCAGCAGGGAGGGGACAGGGGCCTCCTACGAGCAGTACTTC	CASREGTGASYEQYF
TRBJ2-7	TRBV10-3	.	.	13	TGTGCCAGCGCGAACAGGGGACTCTACGAGCAGTACTTC	CASANRGLYEQYF
TRBJ2-7	TRBV6-1	.	TRBD1	13	TGTGCCAGCAGTGCCGGGACAGGGAACGAGCAGTACTTC	CASSAGTGNEQYF
TRBJ1-2	TRBV4-1	.	.	15	TGCGCCAGCAGCCAAGATCGTCAGTTTGACTATGGCTACACCTTC	CASSQDRQFDYGYTF
TRBJ2-7	TRBV15	.	TRBD1	16	TGTGCCACCAGCAGGGACCCCGGGACAGGGGCCTACGAGCAGTACTTC	CATSRDPGTGAYEQYF
TRBJ2-1	TRBV5-6	.	TRBD2	15	TGTGCCAGCAGACGTCTAGCGGGAGGTTTGAATGAGCAGTTCTTC	CASRRLAGGLNEQFF
TRBJ2-7	TRBV30	.	TRBD1	14	TGTGCCTGGAACATGGGGACAGCCACCTACGAGCAGTACTTC	CAWNMGTATYEQYF
TRBJ2-7	TRBV5-1	once	TRBD1	14	TGCGCCAGCAGCTTGTATGGACAGGGGGCCGAGCAGTACTTC	CASSLYGQGAEQYF
TRBJ2-7	TRBV5-4	.	TRBD2	15	TGTGCCAGCAGCGGGACTAGCGGATTGGCCTACGAGCAGTACTTC	CASSGTSGLAYEQYF
TRBJ1-4	TRBV6-5	.	.	14	TGTGCCAGCAGTTACAGGGGTAATAATGAAAAACTGTTTTTT	CASSYRGNNEKLFF
TRBJ2-7	TRBV30	.	TRBD1	14	TGTGCCTGGAGAGGGACAGGGGGCCTCTACGAGCAGTACTTC	CAWRGTGGLYEQYF
TRBJ2-7	TRBV9	.	TRBD2	16	TGTGCCAGCAGCCCTCGACTAGCGGGGGGCTCCTACGAGCAGTACTTC	CASSPRLAGGSYEQYF
TRBJ1-6	TRBV19	.	.	16	TGTGCCAGTAGTATAAGGGGGAGCTCCTATAATTCACCCCTCCACTTT	CASSIRGSSYNSPLHF
TRBJ2-7	TRBV6-1	.	.	15	TGTGCCAGCAGCCTCCAGGGGATGGGCTCCTACGAGCAGTACTTC	CASSLQGMGSYEQYF
TRBJ2-7	TRBV5-6	.	TRBD2	14	TGTGCCAGCAGCGCGCCAGGACTAGCGTCCGAGCAGTACTTC	CASSAPGLASEQYF
TRBJ2-2	TRBV27	.	.	15	TGTGCCAGCAGTTTAAGGGGAACCTGGAGCGGGGAGCTGTTTTTT	CASSLRGTWSGELFF
TRBJ2-7	TRBV30	.	.	12	TGTGCCTGGATTAGGGGAACCTACGAGCAGTACTTC	CAWIRGTYEQYF
TRBJ2-1	TRBV18	.	TRBD1	16	TGTGCCAGCTCACCCGAAGACAGGGTGGTTTACAATGAGCAGTTCTTC	CASSPEDRVVYNEQFF
TRBJ1-4	TRBV28	.	TRBD1	15	TGTGCCAGCAGTTCGGGACAGGGAAATAATGAAAAACTGTTTTTT	CASSSGQGNNEKLFF
TRBJ2-1	TRBV5-1	.	TRBD2	16	TGCGCCAGCAGCTTCGCTAGCGGGAGCTCCTACAATGAGCAGTTCTTC	CASSFASGSSYNEQFF
TRBJ1-2	TRBV9	.	.	15	TGTGCCAGCAGCGGTCTCGGGGTGGGGATCTATGGCTACACCTTC	CASSGLGVGIYGYTF
TRBJ2-7	TRBV29-1	.	TRBD2	14	TGCAGCGTTGAAAAAGAGCGGGAGGGTTACGAGCAGTACTTC	CSVEKEREGYEQYF
TRBJ1-1	TRBV28	.	.	13	TGTGCCAGCATCGCCCGAGAGAGATTTGAAGCTTTCTTT	CASIARERFEAFF
TRBJ1-6	TRBV2	.	.	13	TGTGCCAGCAGGTCAGACTATAATTCACCCCTCCACTTT	CASRSDYNSPLHF
TRBJ1-3	TRBV19	.	.	14	TGTGCCAGTAGCCGTGGCCTCTCTGGAAACACCATATATTTT	CASSRGLSGNTIYF
TRBJ1-2	TRBV4-1	.	.	16	TGCGCCAGCAGCCAAGAACACAGAGGGTCCAACTATGGCTACACCTTC	CASSQEHRGSNYGYTF
TRBJ1-2	TRBV7-2	.	TRBD1	14	TGTGCCAGCAGCTCTACAGGGGGCTGGTATGGCTACACCTTC	CASSSTGGWYGYTF
TRBJ2-6	TRBV10-3	.	.	15	TGTGCCATCAGTGAGGGGCAGGGATACGCCAACGTCCTGACTTTC	CAISEGQGYANVLTF
TRBJ2-7	TRBV5-1	.	TRBD1	15	TGCGCCAGCAGCGCCAGAGGGACAGGGGTGCGGGAGCAGTACTTC	CASSARGTGVREQYF
TRBJ1-4	TRBV4-1	.	.	17	TGCGCCAGCAGCCACACAGACCAGGGCCGTACTAATGAAAAACTGTTTTTT	CASSHTDQGRTNEKLFF
TRBJ2-2	TRBV4-2	.	.	19	TGTGCCAGCAGCCAAGATCCCGGCTTGTGGGGGCAGGACACCGGGGAGCTGTTTTTT	CASSQDPGLWGQDTGELFF
TRBJ1-3	TRBV2	.	.	14	TGTGCCTGGGACTCGACAGCGGGAGGAAACACCATATATTTT	CAWDSTAGGNTIYF
TRBJ2-1	TRBV4-3	.	TRBD2	20	TGCGCCAGCAGCCAAGATATCCGGCTAGCGGGAGTTGCTTCCTACAATGAGCAGTTCTTC	CASSQDIRLAGVASYNEQFF
TRBJ2-2	TRBV28	.	.	18	TGTGCCAGCACCCAGTATGACCTTCGGCAGGGGCGCACCGGGGAGCTGTTTTTT	CASTQYDLRQGRTGELFF
TRBJ2-5	TRBV7-2	.	.	14	TGTGCCAGCAGCTTATGGGGGGAGCGAGAGACCCAGTACTTC	CASSLWGERETQYF
TRBJ1-2	TRBV10-3	.	TRBD1	15	TGTGCCATCAGTGAAACGACAGGGAGGAACTATGGCTACACCTTC	CAISETTGRNYGYTF
TRBJ2-7	TRBV25-1	.	.	12	TGTGCCACCGGACTGGTCTCCTACGAGCAGTACTTC	CATGLVSYEQYF
TRBJ2-3	TRBV14	.	.	13	TGTGCCAGCAGCCGTTACAGGACCGATACGCAGTATTTT	CASSRYRTDTQYF
TRBJ1-1	TRBV25-1	.	TRBD1	18	TGTGCCAGCAGTCCTGGGCGGGGACAGGGAAGGGTGAACACTGAAGCTTTCTTT	CASSPGRGQGRVNTEAFF
TRBJ2-6	TRBV5-1	.	TRBD1	16	TGCGCCAGCAGCCCGGGACAGAGCTTAGGGGCCAACGTCCTGACTTTC	CASSPGQSLGANVLTF
TRBJ1-1	TRBV21-1	.	.	12	TGTGCCGGACAAGCCCGGCCCACTGAAGCTTTCTTT	CAGQARPTEAFF
TRBJ1-2	TRBV9	.	.	14	TGTGCCAGCAGCGTAGGAACAGGGAGATATGGCTACACCTTC	CASSVGTGRYGYTF
TRBJ2-7	TRBV19	.	.	14	TGTGCCAGTAGTTGGACAGTAAACTCCTACGAGCAGTACTTC	CASSWTVNSYEQYF
TRBJ1-1	TRBV7-9	.	TRBD1	14	TGTGCCAGCAGCTTAGAACAGGGGCTGAACGTGGCTTTCTTT	CASSLEQGLNVAFF
TRBJ1-5	TRBV28	.	.	15	TGTGCCAGCAGGGGCGGAGGGCAGGGATATCAGCCCCAGCATTTT	CASRGGGQGYQPQHF
TRBJ2-2	TRBV25-1	once	.	16	TGTGCCAGCAGTCCGGTCAGGGTAGCAGAGACCGGGGAGCTGTTTTTT	CASSPVRVAETGELFF
TRBJ2-7	TRBV27	.	.	16	TGTGCCAGCAGTACGACGACGACAGCCCGGGTGAACGAGCAGTACTTC	CASSTTTTARVNEQYF